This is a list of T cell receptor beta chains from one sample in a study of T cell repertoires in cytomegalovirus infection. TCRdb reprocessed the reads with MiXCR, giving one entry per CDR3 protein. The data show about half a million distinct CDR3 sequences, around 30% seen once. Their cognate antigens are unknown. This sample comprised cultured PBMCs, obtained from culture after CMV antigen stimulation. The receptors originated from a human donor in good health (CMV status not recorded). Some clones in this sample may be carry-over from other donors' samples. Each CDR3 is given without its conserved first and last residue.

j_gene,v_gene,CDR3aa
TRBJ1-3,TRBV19,ASSLTGGRGNTIY
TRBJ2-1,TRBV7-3,ASSLGPSAYNEQF
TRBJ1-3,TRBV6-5,ASGIGNTIY
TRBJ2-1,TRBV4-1,ASSQDVSREEIEQF
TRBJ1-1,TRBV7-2,ASSLVGQGQAF
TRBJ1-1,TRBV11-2,ASSTAGNMNTEAF
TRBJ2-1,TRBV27,ASSLVAVHNEQF
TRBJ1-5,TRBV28,ASSAGQGFNQPQH
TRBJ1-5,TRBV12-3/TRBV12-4,ASSREKGGRQPQH
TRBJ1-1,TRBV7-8,ASSFETGSNTEAF
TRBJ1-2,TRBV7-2,ASSLAGTNVGGYT